This is a list of T cell receptor beta chains from one sample in a study of neoadjuvant anti-PD-1 for oral cavity cancer. Using immunoSEQ multiplex PCR, the repertoire was profiled, and TCRdb retains in-frame clones only, with some absent. Seen here are around 12,000 clones, less than 70% observed once, and the top ten hold 10% to 15%. Sequences were derived from tumor tissue, sampled before nivolumab (anti-PD-1) treatment. Receptors were obtained from a person aged 35-79 years with oral cavity squamous cell carcinoma. Each CDR3 is given without its conserved first and last residue.

j_gene	v_gene	CDR3aa
TRBJ2-2	TRBV14	ASSQDRTSGRRTGELF
TRBJ2-3	TRBV6-5	ASSYFRQPSTDTQY
TRBJ2-3	TRBV2	ASRGEPDTQY
TRBJ2-7	TRBV27	ASSPRGGSYEQY
TRBJ2-3	TRBV7-7	ASSETPPGQITDTQY
TRBJ2-3	TRBV10-3	AISESTRVGTDTQY
TRBJ2-1	TRBV7-9	ASSLSSGGYNEQF
TRBJ1-4	TRBV15	ATSRGRDVEKLF
TRBJ2-5	TRBV7-9	ASSLAGGLAGQETQY
NA	TRBV20-1	SGGADEQY
TRBJ1-1	TRBV5-1	ASSLDSPEAF
TRBJ2-2	TRBV6-4	ASSRNSGGTGELF
TRBJ1-1	TRBV6-1	ASRDTLSTEAF
TRBJ1-1	TRBV7-3	ASSLWTGDIEAF
TRBJ2-1	TRBV6-4	ASSYLAGGLNEQF
TRBJ2-5	TRBV5-1	ASSTTGQETQY
TRBJ2-7	TRBV30	ALGYTGYEQY
TRBJ2-1	TRBV28	ASSSGTGAAEQF
TRBJ2-3	TRBV7-9	ASSLLQGDTDTQY
TRBJ2-5	TRBV27	ASSLYPSGETQY
TRBJ2-1	TRBV11-2	ASSLGQGRRNEQF
TRBJ2-7	TRBV7-2	ASSGGLAGGEQY
TRBJ1-4	TRBV28	ASSSPGQGGGNEKLF
TRBJ1-4	TRBV28	ASRAGQSREKLF